This TCR beta chain was identified in a study of cytomegalovirus exposure and HLA in healthy donors. Looking at the study overall: In terms of ancestry, the Caucasian-associated cluster contained roughly four fifths of the approximately 400 genotyped donors. Study-level findings and limits: It was in a later analysis that TCR association rates were seen to vary by HLA locus, highest for DRB1 and lowest for HLA-C. TCR beta chains numbering under 200 were designated cytomegalovirus-associated. With later analysis, a missense DCLRE1C variant became linked to TCR beta V- and J-gene trimming.

About this clone itself: Its antigen is currently unknown.

CDR3 length: 13 residues. V dropped 5 bases and J dropped 6; count of bases not matched to a gene: 4. In germline, CDR1 is WNHNN, CDR2 SYGVQD (reference sequence). PCR primers comprised 60 Vbeta and 13 Jbeta primers. Sequencing was performed with immunoSEQ multiplex PCR; in TCRdb, only in-frame clones are kept and a portion is missing. The sample consists of roughly 200,000 clones, over 65% of them appearing once. The sequenced sample consisted of PBMCs. The origin of this receptor is a man between 60 and 75 years old in good health and CMV-seronegative. The J gene is TRBJ2-4, the V gene TRBV10-1; 7 nucleotides match TRBD1. The CDR3 nucleotides read TGCGCCAGCAGTACCGGGACAGCAAACATTCAGTACTTC. This codes for CASSTGTANIQYF.